The present T cell receptor (delta chain) was sequenced within a study of gammadelta T cells in human blood. Findings of the study overall: Polyclonal expansion of innate γδ T cells after birth appeared microbially driven.

In regard to this clone: The antigen is undetermined.

TCRdb reprocessed the RT-PCR reads through CATT. This sample carries 500 or so delta-chain clones, around 50% of them seen once, and the ten largest clones take roughly 27%. The CDR3 has 10 amino acids. The V gene lacks a call, and TRDJ2 is the J gene. The TCR comes from a human donor. Sequenced sample: non-Vgamma9Vdelta2 gamma-delta T cells from infant blood. The CDR3, as DNA: TGTAGTGCTTTGACAGCACAACTCTTCTTT. It encodes CSALTAQLFF.